This T cell receptor (beta chain) was identified in a study of blood T cell repertoires in COVID-19. V was cut by 3 bases and J by 1 base, with 9 bases left in between. CDR1 and CDR2 (germline): SEHNR, FQNEAQ (reference sequence). CDR3 length: 14 residues. Original processing methods: Quantification of nucleated cells was approximated via reference gene primer amplification. Libraries were prepared by immunoSEQ multiplex PCR; TCRdb keeps only in-frame clonotypes and omits some of them. D and trimming come from the DNA, and the V and J calls and clone size come from that table. The sample lists about 260,000 clones; around 89% were seen once.

The V gene is TRBV7-9, the J gene TRBJ1-1; a possible D gene is TRBD1 (5 bases). The origin of this receptor is a woman aged 40-49 years with acute or convalescent COVID-19. The sample consisted of peripheral blood. The CDR3 loop is CASSLGQSNTEAFF. The CDR3 DNA follows: TGTGCCAGCAGCTTGGGGCAGTCGAACACTGAAGCTTTCTTT.